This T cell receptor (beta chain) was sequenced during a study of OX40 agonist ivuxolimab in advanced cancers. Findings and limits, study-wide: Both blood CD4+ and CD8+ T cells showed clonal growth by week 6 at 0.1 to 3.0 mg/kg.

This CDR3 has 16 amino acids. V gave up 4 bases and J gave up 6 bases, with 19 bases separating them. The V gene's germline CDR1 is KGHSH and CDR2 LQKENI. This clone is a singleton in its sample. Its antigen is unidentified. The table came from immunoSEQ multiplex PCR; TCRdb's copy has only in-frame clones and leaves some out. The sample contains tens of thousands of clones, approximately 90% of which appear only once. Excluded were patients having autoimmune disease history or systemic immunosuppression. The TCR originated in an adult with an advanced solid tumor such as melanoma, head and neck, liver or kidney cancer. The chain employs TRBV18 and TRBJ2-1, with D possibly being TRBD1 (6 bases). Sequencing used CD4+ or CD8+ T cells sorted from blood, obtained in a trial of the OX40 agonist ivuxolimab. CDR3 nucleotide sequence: TGTGCCAGCTCACTACAGGGAGCCATGGGCGGCAATGAGCAGTTCTTC. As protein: CASSLQGAMGGNEQFF.